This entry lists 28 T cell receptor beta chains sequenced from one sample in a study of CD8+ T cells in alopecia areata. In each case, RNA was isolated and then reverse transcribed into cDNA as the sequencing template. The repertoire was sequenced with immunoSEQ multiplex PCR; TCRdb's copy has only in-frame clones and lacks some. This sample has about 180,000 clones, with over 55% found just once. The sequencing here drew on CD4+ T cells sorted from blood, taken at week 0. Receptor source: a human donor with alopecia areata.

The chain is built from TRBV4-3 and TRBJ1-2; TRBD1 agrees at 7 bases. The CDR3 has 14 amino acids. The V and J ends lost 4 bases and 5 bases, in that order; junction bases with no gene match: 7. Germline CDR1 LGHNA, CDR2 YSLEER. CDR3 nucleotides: TGCGCCAGCAGCCGAGAGAACAGGGGTTATGGCTACACCTTC. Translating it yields CASSRENRGYGYTF.

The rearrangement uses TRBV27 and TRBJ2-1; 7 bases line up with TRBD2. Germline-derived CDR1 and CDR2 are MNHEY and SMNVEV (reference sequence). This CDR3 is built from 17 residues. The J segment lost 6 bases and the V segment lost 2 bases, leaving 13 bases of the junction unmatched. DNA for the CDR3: TGTGCCAGCAGTTTACAGGCGGGAGCCATCGGTGGCAATGAGCAGTTCTTC. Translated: CASSLQAGAIGGNEQFF.

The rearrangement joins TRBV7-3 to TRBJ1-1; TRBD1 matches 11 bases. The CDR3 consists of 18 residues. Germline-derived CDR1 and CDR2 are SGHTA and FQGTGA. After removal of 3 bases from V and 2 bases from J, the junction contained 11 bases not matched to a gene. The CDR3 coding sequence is TGTGCCAGCAGCTTTACCGGGACAGGGGGAGGTTTCAACACTGAAGCTTTCTTT. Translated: CASSFTGTGGGFNTEAFF.

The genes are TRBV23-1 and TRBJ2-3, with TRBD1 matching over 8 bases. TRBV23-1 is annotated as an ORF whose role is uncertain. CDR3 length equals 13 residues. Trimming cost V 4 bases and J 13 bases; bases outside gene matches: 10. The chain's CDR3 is CASSRSQGAIKYF. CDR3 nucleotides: TGCGCCAGCAGTCGCTCCCAGGGGGCCATAAAGTATTTT.

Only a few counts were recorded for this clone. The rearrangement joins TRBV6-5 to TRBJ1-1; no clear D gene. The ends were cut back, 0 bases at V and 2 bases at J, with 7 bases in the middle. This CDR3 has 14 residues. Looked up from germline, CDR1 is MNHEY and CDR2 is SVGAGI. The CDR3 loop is CASSYSGSNTEAFF. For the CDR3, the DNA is TGTGCCAGCAGTTACTCCGGCAGTAACACTGAAGCTTTCTTT.

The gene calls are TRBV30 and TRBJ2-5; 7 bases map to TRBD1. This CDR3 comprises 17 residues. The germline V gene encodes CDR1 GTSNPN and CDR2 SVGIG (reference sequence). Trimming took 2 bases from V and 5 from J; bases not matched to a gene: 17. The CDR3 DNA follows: TGTGCCTGGAGTCCAACCACAGGGGACCATGGCCGGGAGACCCAGTACTTC. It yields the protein CAWSPTTGDHGRETQYF. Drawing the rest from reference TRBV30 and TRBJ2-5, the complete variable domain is SQTIHQWPATLVQPVGSPLSLECTVEGTSNPNLYWYRQAAGRGLQLLFYSVGIGQISSEVPQNLSASRPQDRQFILSSKKLLLSDSGFYLCAWSPTTGDHGRETQYFGPGTRLLVL.

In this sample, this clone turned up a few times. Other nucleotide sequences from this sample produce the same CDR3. CDR3 in DNA: TGCGCCAGCAGCCAAGGTCAGGGTAATGAAAAACTGTTTTTT. This gives the protein CASSQGQGNEKLFF. The J gene is TRBJ1-4, the V gene TRBV4-3, with a weak D call TRBD1 (5 bases). The CDR3 loop spans 14 amino acids. V lost 1 base and J lost 4, with 7 bases in between. CDR1 is LGHNA, CDR2 YSLEER, per germline.

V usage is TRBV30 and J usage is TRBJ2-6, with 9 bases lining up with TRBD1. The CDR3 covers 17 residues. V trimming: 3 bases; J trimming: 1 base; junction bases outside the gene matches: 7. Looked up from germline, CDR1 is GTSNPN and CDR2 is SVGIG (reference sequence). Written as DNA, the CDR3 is TGTGCCTGGAGCGGGACGGGACAGGGTTCTGGGGCCAACGTCCTGACTTTC. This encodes CAWSGTGQGSGANVLTF.

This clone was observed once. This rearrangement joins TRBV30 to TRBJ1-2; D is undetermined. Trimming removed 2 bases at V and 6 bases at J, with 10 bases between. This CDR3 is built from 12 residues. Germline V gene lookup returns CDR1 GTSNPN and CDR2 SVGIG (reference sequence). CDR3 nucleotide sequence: TGTGCCTGGAGTCCGCTCGGGGATGGCTACACCTTC. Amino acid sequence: CAWSPLGDGYTF.

CDR3 coding DNA: TGTGCCAGCAGCTTAACTGGCCAGGTCGGGGAGCTGTTTTTT. Encoded protein: CASSLTGQVGELFF. J is TRBJ2-2 and V is TRBV7-9; no definite D call. The CDR3 sequence is 14 residues long. V shed 2 bases and J shed 7 bases, with 11 bases lying between them. Germline V gene sequence: CDR1 SEHNR, CDR2 FQNEAQ (reference sequence). Based on the CDR3 plus reference TRBV7-9 and TRBJ2-2, the full variable domain is DTGVSQNPRHKITKRGQNVTFRCDPISEHNRLYWYRQTLGQGPEFLTYFQNEAQLEKSRLLSDRFSAERPKGSFSTLEIQRTEQGDSAMYLCASSLTGQVGELFFGEGSRLTVL.

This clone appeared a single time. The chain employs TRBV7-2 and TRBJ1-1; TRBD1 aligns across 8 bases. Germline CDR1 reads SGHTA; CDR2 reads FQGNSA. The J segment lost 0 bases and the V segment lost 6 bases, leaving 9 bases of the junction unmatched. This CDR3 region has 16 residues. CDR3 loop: CASRRQGRRMNTEAFF. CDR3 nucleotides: TGTGCCAGCAGACGACAGGGGCGTAGAATGAACACTGAAGCTTTCTTT. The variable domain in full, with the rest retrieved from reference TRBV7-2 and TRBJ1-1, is GAGVSQSPSNKVTEKGKDVELRCDPISGHTALYWYRQSLGQGLEFLIYFQGNSAPDKSGLPSDRFSAERTGGSVSTLTIQRTQQEDSAVYLCASRRQGRRMNTEAFFGQGTRLTVV.

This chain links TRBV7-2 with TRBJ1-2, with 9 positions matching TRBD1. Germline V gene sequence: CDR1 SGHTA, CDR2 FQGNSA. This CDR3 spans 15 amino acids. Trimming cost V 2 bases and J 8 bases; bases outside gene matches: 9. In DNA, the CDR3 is TGTGCCAGCAGCTTAACAGGGGGCGCAGTGAGAGGCTACACCTTC. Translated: CASSLTGGAVRGYTF.

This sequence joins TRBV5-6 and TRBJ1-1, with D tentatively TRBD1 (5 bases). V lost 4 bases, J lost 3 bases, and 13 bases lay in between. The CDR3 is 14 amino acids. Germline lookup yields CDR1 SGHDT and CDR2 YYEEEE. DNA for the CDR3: TGTGCCAGCAGCAGAGTCGGGGGGTACACTGAAGCTTTCTTT. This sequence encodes CASSRVGGYTEAFF.

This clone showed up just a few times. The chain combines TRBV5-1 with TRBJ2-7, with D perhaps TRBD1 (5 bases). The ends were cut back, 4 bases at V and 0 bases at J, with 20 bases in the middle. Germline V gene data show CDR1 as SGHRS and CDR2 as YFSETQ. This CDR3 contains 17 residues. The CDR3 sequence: CASSSKAQDIVSYEQYF. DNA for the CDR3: TGCGCCAGCAGCAGCAAGGCACAGGATATCGTCTCCTACGAGCAGTACTTC.

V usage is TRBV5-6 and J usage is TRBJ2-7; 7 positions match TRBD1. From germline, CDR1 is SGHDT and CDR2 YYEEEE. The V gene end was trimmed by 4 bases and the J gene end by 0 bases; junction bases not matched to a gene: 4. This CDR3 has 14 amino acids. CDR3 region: CASSNNRGSYEQYF. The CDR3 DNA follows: TGTGCCAGCAGCAACAACAGGGGCTCCTACGAGCAGTACTTC.

The DNA of the CDR3 is TGTGCCAGCAGCCCCCGTCAGGGAGGAGAAAAACTGTTTTTT. Amino acids: CASSPRQGGEKLFF. The chain employs TRBV14 and TRBJ1-4; TRBD1 is a possible D gene (5 bases). The ends were cut back, 4 bases at V and 8 bases at J, with 14 bases in the middle. Per the germline V gene, CDR1 is SGHDN and CDR2 is FVKESK. The CDR3 sequence is 14 residues long. Full variable domain (remainder filled in from reference TRBV14 and TRBJ1-4): EAGVTQFPSHSVIEKGQTVTLRCDPISGHDNLYWYRRVMGKEIKFLLHFVKESKQDESGMPNNRFLAERTGGTYSTLKVQPAELEDSGVYFCASSPRQGGEKLFFGSGTQLSVL.

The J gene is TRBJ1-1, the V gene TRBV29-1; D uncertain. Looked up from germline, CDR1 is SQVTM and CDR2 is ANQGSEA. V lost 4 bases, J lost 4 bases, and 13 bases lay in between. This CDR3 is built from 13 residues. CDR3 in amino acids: CSVGLRLGTEAFF. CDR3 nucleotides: TGCAGCGTTGGTCTCCGATTAGGCACTGAAGCTTTCTTT.

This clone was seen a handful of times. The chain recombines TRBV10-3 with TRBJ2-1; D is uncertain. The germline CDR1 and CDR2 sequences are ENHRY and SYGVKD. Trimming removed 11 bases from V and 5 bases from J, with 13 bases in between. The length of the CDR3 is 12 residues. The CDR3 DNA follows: TGTGCCTCAGGACCGGAGAACAATGAGCAGTTCTTC. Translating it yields CASGPENNEQFF.

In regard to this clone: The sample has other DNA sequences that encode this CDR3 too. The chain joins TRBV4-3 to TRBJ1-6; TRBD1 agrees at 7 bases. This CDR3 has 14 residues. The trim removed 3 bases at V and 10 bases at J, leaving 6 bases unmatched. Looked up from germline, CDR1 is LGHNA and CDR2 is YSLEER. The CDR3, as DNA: TGCGCCAGCAGCCAGGCAGGGGGAGGGTCACCCCTCCACTTT. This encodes CASSQAGGGSPLHF.

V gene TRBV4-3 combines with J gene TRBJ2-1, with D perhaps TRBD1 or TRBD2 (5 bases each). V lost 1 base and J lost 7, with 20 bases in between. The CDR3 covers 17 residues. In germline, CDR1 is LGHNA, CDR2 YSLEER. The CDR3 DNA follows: TGCGCCAGCAGCCAAGCGAGTAAGACGGGGCTTGGGAATGAGCAGTTCTTC. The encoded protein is CASSQASKTGLGNEQFF.

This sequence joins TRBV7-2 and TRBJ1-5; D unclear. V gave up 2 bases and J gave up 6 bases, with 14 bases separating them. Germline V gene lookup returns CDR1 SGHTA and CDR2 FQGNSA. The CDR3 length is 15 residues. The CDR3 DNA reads TGTGCCAGCAGCTTAAGGGTTGGGGAAGGTCAGCCCCAGCATTTT. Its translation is CASSLRVGEGQPQHF.

The CDR3 nucleotides are TGCAGCGTTGAGTCTGTCGGGGACCAGTACTTC. Its translation: CSVESVGDQYF. This chain links TRBV29-1 with TRBJ2-5, with D possibly TRBD2 on 5 matching bases. Per the germline V gene, CDR1 is SQVTM and CDR2 is ANQGSEA. V was shortened by 3 bases and J by 10 bases, with 12 bases between the two germline ends. This CDR3 spans 11 amino acids.

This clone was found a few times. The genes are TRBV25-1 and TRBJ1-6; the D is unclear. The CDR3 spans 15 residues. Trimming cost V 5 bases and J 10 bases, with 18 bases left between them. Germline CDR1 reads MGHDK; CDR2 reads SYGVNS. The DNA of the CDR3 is TGTGCCAGCAGTACAAAGGCCCGCCTTGGGTCACCCCTCCACTTT. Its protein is CASSTKARLGSPLHF. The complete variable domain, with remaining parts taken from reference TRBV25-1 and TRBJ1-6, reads EADIYQTPRYLVIGTGKKITLECSQTMGHDKMYWYQQDPGMELHLIHYSYGVNSTEKGDLSSESTVSRIRTEHFPLTLESARPSHTSQYLCASSTKARLGSPLHFGNGTRLTVT.

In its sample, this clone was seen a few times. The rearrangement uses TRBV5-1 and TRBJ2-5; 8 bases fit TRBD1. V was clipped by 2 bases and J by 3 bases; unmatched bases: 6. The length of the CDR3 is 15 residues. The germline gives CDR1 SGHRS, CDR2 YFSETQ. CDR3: CASSFGQGGKETQYF. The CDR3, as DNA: TGCGCCAGCAGCTTCGGACAGGGTGGGAAAGAGACCCAGTACTTC.

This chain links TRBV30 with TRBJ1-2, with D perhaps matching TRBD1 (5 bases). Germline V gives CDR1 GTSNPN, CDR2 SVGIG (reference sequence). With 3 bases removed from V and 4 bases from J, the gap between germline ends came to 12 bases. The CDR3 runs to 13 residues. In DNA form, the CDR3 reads TGTGCCTGGAGCCTAGGAGGGGCCTATGGCTACACCTTC. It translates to CAWSLGGAYGYTF. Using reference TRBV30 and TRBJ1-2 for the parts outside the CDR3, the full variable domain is SQTIHQWPATLVQPVGSPLSLECTVEGTSNPNLYWYRQAAGRGLQLLFYSVGIGQISSEVPQNLSASRPQDRQFILSSKKLLLSDSGFYLCAWSLGGAYGYTFGSGTRLTVV.

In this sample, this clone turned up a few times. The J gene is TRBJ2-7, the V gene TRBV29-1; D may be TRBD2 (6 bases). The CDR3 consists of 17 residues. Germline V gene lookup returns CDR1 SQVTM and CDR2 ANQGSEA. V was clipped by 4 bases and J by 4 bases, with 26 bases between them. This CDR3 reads CSVAAGPKEGVSYEQYF. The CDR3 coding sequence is TGCAGCGTTGCGGCGGGACCGAAGGAGGGAGTCTCTTACGAGCAGTACTTC.

The DNA for the CDR3 is TGTGCCTGGAGTGTACCAACAGCATATTCACCCCTCCACTTT. The encoded protein is CAWSVPTAYSPLHF. V usage is TRBV30 and J usage is TRBJ1-6, with D unresolved. Per the germline V gene, CDR1 is GTSNPN and CDR2 is SVGIG (reference sequence). V lost 0 bases, J lost 8 bases, and 11 bases lay in between. The CDR3 runs to 14 residues.

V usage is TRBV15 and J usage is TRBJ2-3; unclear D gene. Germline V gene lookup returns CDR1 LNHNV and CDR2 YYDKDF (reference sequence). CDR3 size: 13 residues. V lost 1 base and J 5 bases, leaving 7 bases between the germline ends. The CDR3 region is CATSRAKGDTQYF. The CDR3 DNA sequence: TGTGCCACCAGCAGAGCAAAGGGAGATACGCAGTATTTT.